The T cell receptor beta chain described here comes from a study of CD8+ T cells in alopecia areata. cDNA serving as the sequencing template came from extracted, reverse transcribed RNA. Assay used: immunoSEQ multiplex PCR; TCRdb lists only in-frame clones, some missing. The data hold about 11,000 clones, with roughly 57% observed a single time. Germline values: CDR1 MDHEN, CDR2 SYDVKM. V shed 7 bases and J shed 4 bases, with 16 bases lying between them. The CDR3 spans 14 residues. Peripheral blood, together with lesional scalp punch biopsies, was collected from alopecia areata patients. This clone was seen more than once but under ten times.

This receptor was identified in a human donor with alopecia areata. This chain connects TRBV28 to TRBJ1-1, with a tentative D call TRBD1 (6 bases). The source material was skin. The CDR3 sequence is CASTIRGAGTEAFF. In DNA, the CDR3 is TGTGCCAGCACCATCCGGGGGGCCGGCACTGAAGCTTTCTTT.